This entry concerns a single TCR beta chain. Its recognized antigen is unknown. No base quality information exists; no much larger clone differs at one position. In total, 666 healthy bone marrow donors made up the cohort. At the time of sampling, every cohort member was nominally healthy, though immune exposures that went unrecorded were likely present. The donor was CMV seropositive and belonged to the group of 250 to 300 seropositive cohort members. Each donor provided a peripheral blood sample, and peripheral blood mononuclear cells were used for TCR beta sequencing. Genomic DNA extraction from the blood cell samples was performed with the Qiagen DNeasy Blood Extraction Kit. This record comes from a study of cytomegalovirus exposure and HLA in healthy donors (TCRdb year 2017). Study-level background: In an earlier analysis of 587 of the donors, around 290 Gb of sequence data and 90 million to 130 million unique TCR beta sequences from about 179 million T cells were reported. An early release that covered about 640 HLA-typed donors contained around 330 gigabases of sequencing data and approximately 85 million unique TCR sequences. Of the 350 to 400 genotyped donors, over 65% fell in the genetic ancestry cluster associated with self-reported Caucasian donors. The study was designed to test whether signatures of past pathogen exposure could be identified by cataloging public T cell receptors. The study used immunosequencing to profile the T cell repertoires of approximately 630 subjects and linked those repertoires to cytomegalovirus serostatus. A separate validation cohort of 100 to 150 different subjects was used in addition to the 666-subject first cohort. To predict cytomegalovirus infection status, the study brought together high-throughput TCR immunosequencing, statistical association of individual TCRs with disease status, and machine learning. In a later analysis, previously published TCR beta repertoires from several hundred donors were re-analyzed and high-resolution HLA genotyping was added so that TCR occurrence patterns could be studied. Rather than using new phenotypic data, the later analysis identified candidate immune exposures from TCR beta sequences and from how often those sequences occurred across donors. To decide whether each TCR beta V gene segment behaved as functional or pseudogenic, an earlier analysis of some 580 of the donors relied on high-throughput TCR beta sequencing. Donor age, sex, ethnicity and CMV serostatus were compiled together with the repertoire data. A later genetic analysis took genome-wide SNP genotypes for about 55% of the 666 donors and used that subset as a discovery cohort. Every repertoire in the discovery cohort had been generated on one and the same sequencing platform. HLA typing covered class I and class II loci at four-digit resolution. Typing coverage differed by locus: A, B, C, DRB1 and DQB1 were typed in roughly 620-630 donors, DQA1 in approximately 520, DPA1 in 600 to 610, and DPB1 in just under 480. Roughly five DR-DQ haplotypes were handled as single units for association and clustering, since linkage in the cohort was strong. Across about 370 genotyped donors of the cohort, an average of approximately 220,000 unique TCR beta nucleotide sequences per donor were sequenced, and roughly a sixth of those sequences were non-productive. The paper as a whole reports these results and caveats: Some IMGT-functional V segments, including TRBV6-2 and TRBV6-3, could not be told apart with the 87-base-pair reads, so those segments were excluded. According to a later analysis, most CMV-associated TCR beta chains appeared to be HLA-restricted, and the HLA associations seemed to be driven largely by CMV exposure. Across donors, most TCR sequences were observed very rarely, whereas some public TCRs were present in many individuals. An association between a missense DCLRE1C variant and V-gene and J-gene trimming of TCR beta chains was found in a later genetic analysis and replicated in an independent cohort. Immune exposure information for the cohort was limited to CMV serostatus. Because counts were too low, some 17 rarely observed V segments, including chromosome 9 orphons, were excluded from the earlier analysis of 587 of the donors. A later analysis reported that several top co-occurrence clusters appeared linked to parvovirus B19, influenza, CMV and Epstein-Barr virus. A later genetic analysis reported fewer N-insertions in productive TCRs among donors in an Asian-associated ancestry cluster than the roughly 700-donor mean. A group of highly shared sequence variants was considered likely to be a technical artifact of the sequencing pipeline. When HLA alleles, especially DR and DQ, strongly co-occurred, attributing TCR associations to individual alleles was difficult. In this cohort, only TCR beta chains were sequenced, and detectable features were limited by the absence of alpha or paired-chain data. A further reported finding was that TCR beta sequences accurately predicted the HLA-A and HLA-B alleles for most subjects in the first cohort. In an earlier analysis of several hundred of the donors, most TCR beta V segments were observed in productive rearrangements about 87% or about 30% of the time, broadly matching IMGT annotations. The study gave a list of 150 to 200 TCR beta chains associated with cytomegalovirus. Linkage disequilibrium might explain the correlated functional status among segregating V segments, but an unknown experimental factor could not be excluded. In a later analysis, HLA-associated TCR beta chains were found to be more clonally expanded and to have lower generation probabilities than equally common non-associated chains. Specific HLA alleles were associated with 15,000 to 20,000 TCR beta sequences at a false discovery rate of 0.05 in a later analysis. Three of the identified cytomegalovirus-associated TCR beta chains were confirmed in vitro to be specific for cytomegalovirus antigens. It was suggested by the authors that the approach could potentially be generalized to other disease states and immunological phenotypes. Because HLA typing was missing for some donors at each locus, association tests included only the typed subset. Sequencing depth was assumed to be roughly uniform across donors in the presence/absence analyses, though that assumption may not hold. The classifier was reported to diagnose cytomegalovirus status with high specificity and sensitivity in both the original cohort and the validation cohort. In a later analysis, TCR association rates were found to vary across HLA loci, with the most associated TCRs seen for DRB1 alleles and the fewest for HLA-C alleles.

V is pruned by 5 bases and J by 7 bases, leaving 17 bases of the junction without a gene match. CDR1 and CDR2 are drawn from the germline V gene: SGHNT, YENEEA. There are 17 amino acids in the CDR3, from cysteine to phenylalanine inclusive. CDR3 DNA only is kept here, 51 bases in frame from base 1. The library relied on the immunoSEQ multiplex PCR assay. The multiplex PCR relied on a mix of 60 forward primers for TCR Vbeta segments and 13 reverse primers for TCR Jbeta segments. The CDR3 region of rearranged TCR beta genes was amplified from genomic DNA with a multiplex PCR assay. Amplified TCR beta libraries were sequenced as 87-base-pair reads on the Illumina HiSeq System. Regarding the original processing steps: A later analysis tallied 80 million to 95 million unique TCR beta chains across the approximately 670 repertoires, and about 10 million of those chains were shared by two or more donors. To remove PCR and sequencing errors, raw reads were error-corrected and collapsed into unique sequences using a nearest-neighbor algorithm that merged closely related sequences. To assign V, D and J gene segments, CDR3 sequences were aligned to IMGT reference sequences. For a sequence to be retained, at least a six-nucleotide match to both a V gene segment and a J gene segment was required. Rearrangements were called productive when the CDR3 lacked stop codons and stayed in frame with V and J; all others were non-productive. CDR3 was defined according to IMGT convention as the region running from the second conserved V-encoded cysteine to the conserved J-encoded phenylalanine. The earlier analysis of about 560 of the donors excluded any sequence lacking an unambiguous match to a single V gene segment. In an earlier analysis of 587 of the donors, a V segment was called functional when productive rearrangements were above 56.7%, and segregating when the standard deviation between donors exceeded 5%. A statistical classification framework was developed to diagnose cytomegalovirus status using the catalog of TCR beta chain sequences. V and J gene assignment, in a later analysis, came from comparing TCR nucleotide sequences with IMGT/GENE-DB human TR gene sequences. Using the TCRdist pipeline, a later analysis assigned CDR3 sequences along with most-parsimonious VDJ recombination scenarios. A later analysis defined each TCR beta chain by its CDR3 amino acid sequence plus V-gene family, and excluded reads lacking a unique V-gene family. In a later analysis, nearly 600 highly shared, low-generation-probability nucleotide sequences were removed to address suspected cross-contamination and a sequencing artifact. In a later analysis, a clonal expansion index for each public chain was calculated from normalized within-repertoire ranks of inferred template counts. In a later analysis, generation probabilities were computed using a VDJ recombination model fitted to out-of-frame rearrangements, and the results were checked against IGoR. A later analysis scored TCR-TCR, TCR-HLA and TCR-CMV co-occurrence with hypergeometric tests, applying a repertoire-size bias correction to TCR pairs. A later analysis estimated false discovery rates by permuting HLA or CMV assignments 20 times. In a later analysis, co-occurring TCRs were grouped using DBSCAN, and TCRdist sequence similarity was added for clustering within HLA-allele-positive subsets. Co-occurrence clustering excluded repertoires with fewer than 30,000 or more than 120,000 public chains, plus five with anomalous nucleotide sharing. The table comes from immuneACCESS by way of TCRdb, which keeps in-frame sequences with V and J called. Part of the clones is missing from these tables; in studies checked, under half for an unresolved V gene and the rest for unknown reasons. V, J and clone size derive from that table, while D and trimming were established from the DNA sequence. The sample data list 170,000 or so clones, and 77% of these were observed just once. Of the sample, roughly 3.7% is held by the ten largest clones.

The sequenced sample consisted of PBMCs. The clonotype comes from a woman aged 55-75 years in good health and CMV-seropositive. The V and J genes are TRBV11-3 and TRBJ2-7, with 10 junctional bases fitting TRBD1. The bases are TGTGCCAGCAGCAAAGGGGGTCCGGGACAGGGGTCTCGGGAGCAGTACTTC. The encoded protein is CASSKGGPGQGSREQYF.